This entry lists 3 T cell receptor beta chains sequenced from one sample in a study of T cells expressing NK-cell markers. Following a re-call of the 5' RACE reads, TCRdb has one entry per CDR3 protein and lacks DNA. The data show about 460,000 distinct CDR3 sequences, and the top ten clones hold over 1.3%. The specimen sequenced was blood T cells: a sorted CD56 or NKG2C T cell subset, CD4+ or CD8+ T cells, or bulk PBMC T cells (not recorded which). Source of these receptors: a woman aged 45-59 years in good health.

The chain has TRBV24-1 and TRBJ2-2; checking the TCRdb D call of TRBD1 is not possible without DNA. Germline CDR1 reads KGHDR; CDR2 reads SFDVKD. There are 16 residues in the CDR3. CDR3: CATSDMGGRSTGELFF.

The V call is TRBV14, the J call TRBJ1-6. The CDR3 extends over 12 amino acids. Germline V lookup: CDR1 SGHDN, CDR2 FVKESK. The chain's CDR3 is CASSQGSSPLHF.

The genes are TRBV2 and TRBJ2-5; with no DNA, the TCRdb D assignment of TRBD1 cannot be verified. Germline V CDR1 and CDR2: SNHLY, FYNNEI. The CDR3 has 15 amino acids. CDR3 loop: CASSFGGAPQETQYF.